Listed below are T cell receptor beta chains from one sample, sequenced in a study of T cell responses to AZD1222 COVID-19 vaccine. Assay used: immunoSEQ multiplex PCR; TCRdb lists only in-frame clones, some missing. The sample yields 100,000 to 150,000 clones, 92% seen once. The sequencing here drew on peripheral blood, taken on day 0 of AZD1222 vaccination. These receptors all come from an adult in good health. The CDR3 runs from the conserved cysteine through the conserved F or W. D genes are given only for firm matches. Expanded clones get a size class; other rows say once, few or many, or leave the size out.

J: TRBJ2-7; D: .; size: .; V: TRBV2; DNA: TGTGCCAGCAGTGACCAGGCTTACGAGCAGTACTTC; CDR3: CASSDQAYEQYF
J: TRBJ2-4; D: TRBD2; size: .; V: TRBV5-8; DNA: TGTGCCAGCAGCATTACCTCTAGCGGGGTAGCCAAAAACATTCAGTACTTC; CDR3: CASSITSSGVAKNIQYF
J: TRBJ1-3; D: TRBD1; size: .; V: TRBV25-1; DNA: TGTGCCAGCAGTGCTCGAACGGGACAGGGGACTCAGAGGGGCTATTTT; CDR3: CASSARTGQGTQRGYF
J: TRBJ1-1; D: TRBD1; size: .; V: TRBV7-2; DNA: TGTGCCAGCAGCTTAGACCCAGGGGGCACTGAAGCTTTCTTT; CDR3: CASSLDPGGTEAFF
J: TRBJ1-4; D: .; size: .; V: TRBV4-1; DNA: TGCGCCAGCAGCCTTGGGCCGCCAGCGGGTGAAAAACTGTTTTTT; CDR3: CASSLGPPAGEKLFF
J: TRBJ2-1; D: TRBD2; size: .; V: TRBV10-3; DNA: TGTGCCATCAGTGAGACTAGCGGGGGTAATGAGCAGTTCTTC; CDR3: CAISETSGGNEQFF
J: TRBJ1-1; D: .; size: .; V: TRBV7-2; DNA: TGTGCCAGCAGCTTAGGGCGCGGCGGGACTGAAGCTTTCTTT; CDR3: CASSLGRGGTEAFF
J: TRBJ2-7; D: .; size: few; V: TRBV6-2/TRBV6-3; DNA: TGTGCCAGCAGTTACCCAGGGGACGAGCAGTACTTC; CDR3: CASSYPGDEQYF
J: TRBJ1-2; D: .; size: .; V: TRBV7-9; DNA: TGTGCCAGCAGTCAATTGGAGGACTATGGCTACACCTTC; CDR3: CASSQLEDYGYTF
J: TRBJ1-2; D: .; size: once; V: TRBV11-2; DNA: TGTGCCAGCAGCTTAGATCATAACCCTCTCACCTTC; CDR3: CASSLDHNPLTF
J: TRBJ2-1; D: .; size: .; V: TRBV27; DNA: TGTGCCAGCAGTCCCCTCGGTGGAGCGGGCTCCTACAATGAGCAGTTCTTC; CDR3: CASSPLGGAGSYNEQFF
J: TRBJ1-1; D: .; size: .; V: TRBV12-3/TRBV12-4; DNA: TGTGCCAGCAGTTTAGCCGCGCGAACTGAAGCTTTCTTT; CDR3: CASSLAARTEAFF
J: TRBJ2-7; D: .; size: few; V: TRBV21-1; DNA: TGTGCCAGCAGCAAAAGCTGGACTAGCGGGGGCTACGAGCAGTACTTC; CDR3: CASSKSWTSGGYEQYF
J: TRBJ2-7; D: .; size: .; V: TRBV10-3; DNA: TGTGCCATCAGTGCGAAGGGCGAGCAGTACTTC; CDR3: CAISAKGEQYF
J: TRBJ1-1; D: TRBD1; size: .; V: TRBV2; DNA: TGTGCCAGCAGTGGTCAGGGGGCGCGGGGCACTGAAGCTTTCTTT; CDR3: CASSGQGARGTEAFF
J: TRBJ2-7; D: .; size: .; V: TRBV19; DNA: TGTGCCAGTAGTATCCGGAGGAGCTCCTACGAGCAGTACTTC; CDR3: CASSIRRSSYEQYF